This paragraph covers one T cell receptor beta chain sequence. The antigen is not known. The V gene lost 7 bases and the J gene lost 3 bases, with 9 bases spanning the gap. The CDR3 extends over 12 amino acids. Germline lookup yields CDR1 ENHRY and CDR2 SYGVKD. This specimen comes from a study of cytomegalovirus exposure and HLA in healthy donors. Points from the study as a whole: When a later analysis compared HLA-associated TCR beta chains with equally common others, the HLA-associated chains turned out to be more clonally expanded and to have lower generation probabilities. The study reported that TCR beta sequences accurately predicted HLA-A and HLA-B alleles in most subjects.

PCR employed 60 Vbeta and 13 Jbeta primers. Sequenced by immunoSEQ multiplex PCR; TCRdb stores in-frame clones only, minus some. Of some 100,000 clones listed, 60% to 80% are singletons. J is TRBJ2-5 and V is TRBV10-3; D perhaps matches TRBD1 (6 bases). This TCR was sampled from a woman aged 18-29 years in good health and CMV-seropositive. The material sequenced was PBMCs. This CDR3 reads CAIKGQKETQYF. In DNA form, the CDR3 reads TGTGCCATCAAAGGACAGAAAGAGACCCAGTACTTC.